This TCR beta chain was obtained from a study of blood T cell repertoires in COVID-19. Germline trimming cut 6 bases from V and 14 bases from J; bases unmatched to any gene: 11. The length of the CDR3 is 12 residues. CDR1 is SNHLY and CDR2 is FYNNEI in the germline V gene. The table came from immunoSEQ multiplex PCR; TCRdb's copy has only in-frame clones and leaves some out. In the table there are hundreds of thousands of clones, about 85% of which are singletons. The sequence was collected from a young woman with acute COVID-19. Input material: PBMCs or T cells enriched from blood (not recorded which). V gene TRBV2 combines with J gene TRBJ2-3; 7 nucleotides match TRBD1. The DNA for the CDR3 is TGTGCCAGCAGGGTGACAGGGAAGGCCCTGTATTTT. It translates to CASRVTGKALYF.